Presented here are 4 T cell receptor beta chains from one specimen sequenced in a study of T cell changes during pregnancy in multiple sclerosis. Some clones are missing from TCRdb's copy, which holds only in-frame ones; the method was immunoSEQ multiplex PCR. The sample carries roughly 40,000 clones, about 91% recorded once. The specimen comprised CD4+ T cells from peripheral blood mononuclear cells, sampled before pregnancy. The origin of the receptors is a female donor with multiple sclerosis, enrolled in a pregnancy study.

The chain uses TRBV30 and TRBJ1-4, with a possible D match to TRBD1 (6 bases). The CDR3 runs to 15 residues. Germline V CDR1 and CDR2: GTSNPN, SVGIG (reference sequence). The V end lost 2 bases, the J end lost 3 bases, and 13 bases lay between the germline ends. The CDR3 bases are TGTGCCTGGAGTATGGACAGTAAAGCTAATGAAAAACTGTTTTTT. This gives the protein CAWSMDSKANEKLFF. The entire variable domain, with the rest obtained from reference TRBV30 and TRBJ1-4, is as follows: SQTIHQWPATLVQPVGSPLSLECTVEGTSNPNLYWYRQAAGRGLQLLFYSVGIGQISSEVPQNLSASRPQDRQFILSSKKLLLSDSGFYLCAWSMDSKANEKLFFGSGTQLSVL.

In its sample, this clone ranks as medium-sized. The chain joins TRBV7-2 to TRBJ1-2; D uncertain. CDR3 size: 12 residues. The V and J ends lost 5 bases and 3 bases respectively, with 7 bases between them. Germline V gene data show CDR1 as SGHTA and CDR2 as FQGNSA. The CDR3 sequence: CASSMNYYGYTF. The CDR3 nucleotides are TGTGCCAGCAGCATGAACTACTATGGCTACACCTTC.

The rearrangement uses TRBV10-2 and TRBJ2-1, with D possibly matching TRBD1 (5 bases). Germline V lookup: CDR1 WSHSY, CDR2 SAAADI. The CDR3 is made up of 14 amino acids. V was trimmed by 10 bases and J by 4 bases, leaving 17 bases between them. The CDR3 reads CATSSRAVYNEQFF. The DNA of the CDR3 is TGCGCCACCTCCTCCAGGGCCGTGTACAATGAGCAGTTCTTC.

This chain joins TRBV6-1 and TRBJ1-2, with 8 bases fitting TRBD1. Germline assignment: CDR1 MNHNS and CDR2 SASEGT. The CDR3 covers 13 residues. The J segment lost 7 bases and the V segment lost 3 bases, leaving 4 bases of the junction unmatched. This CDR3 is CASSDRRGPGYTF. CDR3 in DNA: TGTGCCAGCAGTGATCGCAGGGGGCCTGGCTACACCTTC.